This TCR beta chain derives from a study of control samples from healthy donors and cancer patients. This clone has just one count. Profiled with immunoSEQ multiplex PCR; TCRdb holds only in-frame clones, not every one. This table holds about 12,000 clones, roughly 90% found once. V shed 5 bases and J shed 4 bases, with 13 bases lying between them. In germline, CDR1 is SGDLS, CDR2 YYNGEE. CDR3 length: 14 amino acids. This clonotype originated in a male donor with melanoma. The rearrangement joins TRBV9 to TRBJ1-3, with a tentative D call TRBD1 (5 bases). The sequencing sample was made of formalin-fixed, paraffin-embedded tissue. CDR3 amino acids: CASRGRASGNTIYF. The CDR3 nucleotides read TGTGCCAGCAGGGGACGGGCGTCAGGAAACACCATATATTTT.